This T cell receptor beta chain appears in the sequencing data of a study of CD8 T cells in ankylosing spondylitis. Notes on the study in general: Characteristic, it appeared, of ankylosing spondylitis blood was a TCR beta motif of roughly eight highly homologous variants. Within matched ankylosing spondylitis synovial fluid, disease-linked clones were reportedly significantly enriched.

Quantitative molecular-barcoded 5'-RACE generated the TCR beta libraries. From the 5' RACE reads, TCRdb called clonotypes with MiXCR, one entry per CDR3 protein. The sample has 250,000 or so distinct CDR3 sequences, approximately 24% seen once. Notes on this clonotype: Its antigen is not known.

Trimming took 10 bases from V and 2 from J, leaving 18 bases between them. The CDR3 is 15 amino acids. This chain uses TRBV12-3 or TRBV12-4 with TRBJ1-5; weak D call: TRBD1 (6 bases). The source is a male donor with ankylosing spondylitis or in good health (not recorded which). Sequences were obtained from blood, either unsorted or a sorted T cell fraction (not recorded which). The CDR3 spells CATAGTNGGNQPQHF. CDR3 in DNA: TGTGCCACCGCTGGGACAAACGGTGGCAATCAGCCCCAGCATTTT.